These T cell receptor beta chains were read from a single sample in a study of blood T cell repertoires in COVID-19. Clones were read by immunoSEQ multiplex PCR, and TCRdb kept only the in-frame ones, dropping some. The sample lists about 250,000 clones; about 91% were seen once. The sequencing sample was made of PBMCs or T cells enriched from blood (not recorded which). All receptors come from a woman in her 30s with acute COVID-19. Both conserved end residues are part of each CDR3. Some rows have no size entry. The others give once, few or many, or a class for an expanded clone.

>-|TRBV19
CASSILGGNTIYF
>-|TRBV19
CASSIPGQGAAQPQHF
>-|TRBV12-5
CASGPFGPDSPLHF
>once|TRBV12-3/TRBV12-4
CASSELGAVLHF
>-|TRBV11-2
CASSLGRGSPLHF
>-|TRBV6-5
CASRSQAVENYGYTF
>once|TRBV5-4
CASSLPGGDGYTF
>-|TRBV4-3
CASSQDLSSADTQYF
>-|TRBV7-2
CASSLLLSYNSPLHF
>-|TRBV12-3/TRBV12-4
CASSFDRNYGYTF
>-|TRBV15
CATSTGGRQPQHF
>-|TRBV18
CASSPPAGSTGTEAFF
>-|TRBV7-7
CASSLVWGVTQPQHF
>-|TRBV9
CASSIQRGASSYNEQFF
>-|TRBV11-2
CASSFDKDEQFF
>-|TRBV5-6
CASSLFPVETQYF
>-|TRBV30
CAWSPSASYGYTF